This TCR beta chain was sequenced for a study of T-cell memory formation after mild COVID-19. Study summary: Among the donors, TCR clusters were largely specific to each donor. Findings and limits, study-wide: Most CD4+ clones that shrank were in CM and EM, while CD8+ ones turned up in EMRA.

In this sample, this clonotype turned up a few times. Its antigen is still unknown. Barcoded TCR alpha and TCR beta cDNA libraries with UMIs came from 5'RACE using constant-segment primers. TCRdb itself ran the 5' RACE reads through MiXCR, one entry per CDR3 protein. The table shows fewer than 250,000 distinct CDR3 sequences, with around 26% occurring only once. Germline CDR1 is LGHNA and CDR2 is YSLEER. The CDR3 is made up of 14 amino acids. Trimming shortened V by 1 base and J by 2 bases, and 8 bases separated the two germline ends. Sequencing was done on a sample of PBMCs or a T cell subset sorted from them (not recorded which). This TCR derives from an adult woman who had mild COVID-19 (a few samples of this study predate the infection). Cell type and time point are not known. This chain connects TRBV4-3 to TRBJ1-1; D gene uncertain. This chain's CDR3 is CASSQVFRNTEAFF. Here the CDR3 DNA reads TGCGCCAGCAGCCAAGTTTTTAGAAACACTGAAGCTTTCTTT.